The rows below give T cell receptor beta chains drawn from one sample of a study of cytomegalovirus exposure and HLA in healthy donors. Produced via immunoSEQ multiplex PCR; TCRdb's table is partial and in-frame only. The sample consists of roughly 100,000 clones, 88% of them appearing once. The sample consisted of PBMCs. Source of these receptors: a woman younger than 35 in good health and CMV-seropositive. Each CDR3 is given with its conserved first and last residue. Each record gives: V gene, D gene, clone size, J gene, CDR3 protein, CDR3 DNA. D genes are given only for firm matches. Clone size, where shown, is once, few, many, or a class for clones that have expanded.

V: TRBV28; D: TRBD1; size: NA; J: TRBJ1-5; CDR3: CASSLDGQGGQPQHF; DNA: TGTGCCAGCAGTTTAGATGGACAGGGTGGGCAGCCCCAGCATTTT
V: TRBV5-6; D: TRBD1; size: NA; J: TRBJ2-7; CDR3: CASSYDRAHEQYF; DNA: TGTGCCAGCAGCTACGACAGGGCCCACGAGCAGTACTTC
V: TRBV9; D: TRBD2; size: NA; J: TRBJ2-4; CDR3: CASSRGGENIQYF; DNA: TGTGCCAGCAGCCGCGGGGGGGAAAACATTCAGTACTTC
V: TRBV28; D: TRBD1; size: NA; J: TRBJ1-1; CDR3: CASSFPGQGPNTEAFF; DNA: TGTGCCAGCAGTTTCCCGGGACAGGGCCCGAACACTGAAGCTTTCTTT
V: TRBV6-1; D: NA; size: NA; J: TRBJ2-1; CDR3: CASRTGLAWANEQFF; DNA: TGTGCCAGCCGTACAGGGTTAGCATGGGCCAATGAGCAGTTCTTC
V: TRBV18; D: NA; size: NA; J: TRBJ1-1; CDR3: CASSPQGRGTEAFF; DNA: TGTGCCAGCTCACCCCAAGGGCGGGGGACTGAAGCTTTCTTT
V: TRBV7-2; D: NA; size: NA; J: TRBJ2-5; CDR3: CASSPPPGQETQYF; DNA: TGTGCCAGCAGCCCCCCCCCGGGGCAAGAGACCCAGTACTTC
V: TRBV5-4; D: NA; size: NA; J: TRBJ1-4; CDR3: CASSLSGGVGNEKLFF; DNA: TGTGCCAGCAGCTTGTCGGGGGGAGTCGGTAATGAAAAACTGTTTTTT
V: TRBV4-1; D: NA; size: once; J: TRBJ1-5; CDR3: CASSQVGGDYSNQPQHF; DNA: TGCGCCAGCAGCCAAGTTGGGGGGGACTATAGCAATCAGCCCCAGCATTTT
V: TRBV7-2; D: NA; size: NA; J: TRBJ1-1; CDR3: CASSLTPLRVNTEAFF; DNA: TGTGCCAGCAGCTTAACCCCCCTGAGGGTAAACACTGAAGCTTTCTTT
V: TRBV15; D: NA; size: NA; J: TRBJ1-2; CDR3: CATSRQDRFHYGYTF; DNA: TGTGCCACCAGCAGGCAGGACAGATTTCACTATGGCTACACCTTC
V: TRBV11-2; D: NA; size: NA; J: TRBJ2-5; CDR3: CASSFQGGPETQYF; DNA: TGTGCCAGCAGCTTCCAGGGTGGTCCAGAGACCCAGTACTTC
V: TRBV2; D: NA; size: once; J: TRBJ1-4; CDR3: CASSELARTNEKLFF; DNA: TGTGCCAGCAGTGAGTTGGCCAGAACTAATGAAAAACTGTTTTTT
V: TRBV5-4; D: TRBD1; size: NA; J: TRBJ1-1; CDR3: CASSLGGDRSNTEAFF; DNA: TGTGCCAGCAGCTTGGGGGGGGACAGGTCGAACACTGAAGCTTTCTTT
V: TRBV2; D: NA; size: NA; J: TRBJ1-1; CDR3: CASRMGEKTEAFF; DNA: TGTGCCAGCAGGATGGGAGAGAAGACTGAAGCTTTCTTT
V: TRBV27; D: NA; size: NA; J: TRBJ2-5; CDR3: CASSPRRGARETQYF; DNA: TGTGCCAGCAGTCCTCGTCGGGGGGCTAGGGAGACCCAGTACTTC
V: TRBV6-1; D: TRBD1; size: NA; J: TRBJ2-7; CDR3: CASRHDRVNSYEQYF; DNA: TGTGCCAGCAGGCATGACAGGGTGAACTCCTACGAGCAGTACTTC
V: TRBV21-1; D: NA; size: once; J: TRBJ2-7; CDR3: CASRFPPGTGHHEQYF; DNA: TGTGCCAGCAGGTTCCCCCCGGGGACAGGGCACCACGAGCAGTACTTC
V: TRBV19; D: NA; size: NA; J: TRBJ1-2; CDR3: CASTPSEGGGYTF; DNA: TGTGCCAGTACTCCCTCCGAGGGCGGCGGCTACACCTTC
V: TRBV10-3; D: NA; size: NA; J: TRBJ2-5; CDR3: CAISERGAKDRAVTQYF; DNA: TGTGCCATCAGTGAGCGGGGGGCCAAGGACAGGGCGGTGACCCAGTACTTC
V: TRBV7-9; D: NA; size: NA; J: TRBJ2-2; CDR3: CASSLVARGTGELFF; DNA: TGTGCCAGCAGCTTAGTCGCCCGCGGAACCGGGGAGCTGTTTTTT
V: TRBV7-2; D: TRBD2; size: NA; J: TRBJ2-1; CDR3: CASSLLAANSYNEQFF; DNA: TGTGCCAGCAGCCTACTAGCGGCAAACTCCTACAATGAGCAGTTCTTC
V: TRBV6-6; D: TRBD2; size: NA; J: TRBJ2-1; CDR3: CASFRGSGGDNEQFF; DNA: TGTGCCAGCTTTCGGGGTAGCGGGGGTGACAATGAGCAGTTCTTC